This T cell receptor beta chain emerged from a study of vaccination and CD4 T cells after COVID-19. Study information: Controls used CEFX viral epitopes (positive), HIV-1 Nef peptides (negative), or no peptide.

Germline values: CDR1 SGHNT, CDR2 YYREEE (reference sequence). This CDR3 is 15 amino acids long. Trimming removed 5 bases at V and 1 base at J, with 14 bases between. Oncomine TCR Beta short-read sequencing was applied to DNA from cultured CD4+ T cells. Genomic DNA from cultured CD4+ T cells was extracted. TCRdb re-analysed the PCR reads in MiXCR, keeping a single row per CDR3 protein. Of fewer than 13,000 distinct CDR3 sequences listed, 25% to 35% are singletons. There are a few counts of this clonotype. Antigen: not known. Documented treatment: 10-day PBMC culture with coronavirus spike peptide pools or control peptides (ViraFEST assay). From the unexposed donor, CD4+ T cells were collected ahead of the COVID-19 pandemic (2011-2018).

The chain is built from TRBV5-4 and TRBJ2-3; D not resolved. This TCR came from a human donor in good health. Material for sequencing was CD4+ T cells from blood, cultured in vitro. The CDR3 is CASRVVGWGTDTQYF. CDR3 sequence (DNA): TGTGCCAGCAGGGTAGTAGGTTGGGGCACAGATACGCAGTATTTT.